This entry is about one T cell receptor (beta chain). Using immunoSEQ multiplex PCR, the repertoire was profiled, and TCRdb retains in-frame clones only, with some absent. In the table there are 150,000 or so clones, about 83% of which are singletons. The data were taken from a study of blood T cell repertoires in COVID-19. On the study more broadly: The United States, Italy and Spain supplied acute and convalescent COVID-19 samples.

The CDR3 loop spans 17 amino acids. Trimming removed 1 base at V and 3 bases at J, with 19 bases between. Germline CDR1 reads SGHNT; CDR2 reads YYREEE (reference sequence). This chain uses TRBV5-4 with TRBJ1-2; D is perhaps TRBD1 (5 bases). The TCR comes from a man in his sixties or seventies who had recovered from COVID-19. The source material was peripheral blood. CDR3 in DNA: TGTGCCAGCAGCTTGTCCCCTGAAGCTGGAGGGGACTATGGCTACACCTTC. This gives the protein CASSLSPEAGGDYGYTF.